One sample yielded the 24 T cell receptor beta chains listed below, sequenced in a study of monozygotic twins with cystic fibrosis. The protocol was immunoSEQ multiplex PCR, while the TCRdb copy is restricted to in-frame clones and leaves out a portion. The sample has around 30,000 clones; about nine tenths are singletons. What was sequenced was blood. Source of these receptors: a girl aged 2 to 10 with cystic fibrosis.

For the CDR3, the DNA is TGCGCCAGCAGCTCTGATCCTAGGCATCTCAAAGAGACCCAGTACTTC. It translates to CASSSDPRHLKETQYF. V gene TRBV5-1 combines with J gene TRBJ2-5; D remains unclear. From germline, CDR1 is SGHRS and CDR2 YFSETQ. V lost 3 bases and J 3 bases, leaving 18 bases between the germline ends. This CDR3 spans 16 amino acids. The complete variable domain, with remaining parts taken from reference TRBV5-1 and TRBJ2-5, reads KAGVTQTPRYLIKTRGQQVTLSCSPISGHRSVSWYQQTPGQGLQFLFEYFSETQRNKGNFPGRFSGRQFSNSRSEMNVSTLELGDSALYLCASSSDPRHLKETQYFGPGTRLLVL.

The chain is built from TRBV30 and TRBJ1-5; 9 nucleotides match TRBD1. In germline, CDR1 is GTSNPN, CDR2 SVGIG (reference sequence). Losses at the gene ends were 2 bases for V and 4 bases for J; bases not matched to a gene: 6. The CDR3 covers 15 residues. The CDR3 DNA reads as TGTGCCTGGAGTCCCCCACAGGGGGCTAATCAGCCCCAGCATTTT. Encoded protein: CAWSPPQGANQPQHF.

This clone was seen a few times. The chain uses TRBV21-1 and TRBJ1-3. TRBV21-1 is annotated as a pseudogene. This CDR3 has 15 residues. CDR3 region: CASSQLVEAGNTIYF. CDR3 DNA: TGTGCCAGCAGCCAATTGGTGGAAGCTGGAAACACCATATATTTT.

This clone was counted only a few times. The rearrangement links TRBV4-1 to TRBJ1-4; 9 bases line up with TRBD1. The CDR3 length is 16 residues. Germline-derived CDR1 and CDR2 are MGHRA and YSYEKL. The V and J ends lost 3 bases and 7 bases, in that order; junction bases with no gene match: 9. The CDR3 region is CASSQPTGTGPEKLFF. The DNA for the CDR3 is TGCGCCAGCAGCCAGCCCACCGGGACAGGGCCTGAAAAACTGTTTTTT.

Here the CDR3 DNA reads TGCAGCGTTGGCGGGGGTTGCACAGATACGCAGTATTTT. It codes for CSVGGGCTDTQYF. The chain joins TRBV29-1 to TRBJ2-3; 7 nucleotides line up with TRBD2. V shed 4 bases, J shed 1 base, and the junction held 2 bases outside the gene matches. The germline CDR1 and CDR2 sequences are SQVTM and ANQGSEA. This CDR3 contains 13 residues.

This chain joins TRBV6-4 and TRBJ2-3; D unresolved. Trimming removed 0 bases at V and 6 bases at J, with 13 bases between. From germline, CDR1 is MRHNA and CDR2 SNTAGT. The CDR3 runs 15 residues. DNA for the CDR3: TGTGCCAGCAGTGACTCGGGCTCACCTGGGGATACGCAGTATTTT. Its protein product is CASSDSGSPGDTQYF.

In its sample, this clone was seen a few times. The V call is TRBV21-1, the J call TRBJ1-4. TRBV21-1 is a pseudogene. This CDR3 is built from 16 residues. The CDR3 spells CASSKARPATNEKLFF. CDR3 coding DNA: TGTGCCAGCAGCAAAGCACGCCCTGCAACTAATGAAAAACTGTTTTTT.

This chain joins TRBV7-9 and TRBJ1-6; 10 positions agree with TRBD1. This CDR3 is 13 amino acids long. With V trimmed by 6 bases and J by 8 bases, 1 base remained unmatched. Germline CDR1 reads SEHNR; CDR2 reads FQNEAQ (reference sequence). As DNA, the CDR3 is TGTGCCAGCAGTGGACAGGGGGATTCACCCCTCCACTTT. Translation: CASSGQGDSPLHF.

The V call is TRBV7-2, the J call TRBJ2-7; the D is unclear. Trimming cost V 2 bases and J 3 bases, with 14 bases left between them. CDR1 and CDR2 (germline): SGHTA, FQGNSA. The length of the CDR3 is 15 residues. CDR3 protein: CASSLSLVPDYEQYF. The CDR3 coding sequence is TGTGCCAGCAGCTTAAGTCTGGTACCTGACTACGAGCAGTACTTC.

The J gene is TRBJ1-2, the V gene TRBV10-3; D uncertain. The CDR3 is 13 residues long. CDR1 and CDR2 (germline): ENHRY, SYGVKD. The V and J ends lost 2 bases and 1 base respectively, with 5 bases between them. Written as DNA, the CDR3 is TGTGCCATCAGTGAGGGGGATAACTATGGCTACACCTTC. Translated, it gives CAISEGDNYGYTF.

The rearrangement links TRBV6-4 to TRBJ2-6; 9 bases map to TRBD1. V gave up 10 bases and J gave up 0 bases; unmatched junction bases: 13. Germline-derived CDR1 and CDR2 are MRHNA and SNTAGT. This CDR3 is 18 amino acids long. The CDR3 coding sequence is TGTGCCACCTCGCGTCGGGGACAGGGTGACTCTGGGGCCAACGTCCTGACTTTC. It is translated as CATSRRGQGDSGANVLTF.

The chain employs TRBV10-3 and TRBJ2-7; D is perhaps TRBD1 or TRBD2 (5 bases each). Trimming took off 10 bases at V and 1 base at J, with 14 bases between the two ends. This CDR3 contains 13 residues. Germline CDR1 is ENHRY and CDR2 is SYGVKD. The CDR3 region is CATRGATSYEQYF. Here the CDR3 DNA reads TGTGCCACAAGAGGGGCAACGTCCTACGAGCAGTACTTC.

The CDR3, as DNA: TGTGCCTGGAGCGTTGGGGTAATACCTGGAAACACCATATATTTT. This gives the protein CAWSVGVIPGNTIYF. The rearrangement uses TRBV30 and TRBJ1-3; D gene ambiguous. The germline V and J ends were trimmed by 3 bases and 2 bases, with 14 bases remaining between them. Germline lookup yields CDR1 GTSNPN and CDR2 SVGIG (reference sequence). The CDR3 has 15 residues. The full variable domain, with the rest looked up from reference TRBV30 and TRBJ1-3, is SQTIHQWPATLVQPVGSPLSLECTVEGTSNPNLYWYRQAAGRGLQLLFYSVGIGQISSEVPQNLSASRPQDRQFILSSKKLLLSDSGFYLCAWSVGVIPGNTIYFGEGSWLTVV.

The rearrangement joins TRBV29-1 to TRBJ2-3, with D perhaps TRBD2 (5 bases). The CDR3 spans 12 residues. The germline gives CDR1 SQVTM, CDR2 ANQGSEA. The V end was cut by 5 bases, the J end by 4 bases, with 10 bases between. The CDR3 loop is CSVSKRADTQYF. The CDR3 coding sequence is TGCAGCGTTTCGAAGAGGGCAGATACGCAGTATTTT.

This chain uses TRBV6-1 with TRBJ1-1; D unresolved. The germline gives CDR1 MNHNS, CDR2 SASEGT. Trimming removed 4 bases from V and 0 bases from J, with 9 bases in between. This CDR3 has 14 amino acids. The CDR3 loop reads CASSVRLLNTEAFF. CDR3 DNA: TGTGCCAGCAGTGTGCGGCTCCTGAACACTGAAGCTTTCTTT.

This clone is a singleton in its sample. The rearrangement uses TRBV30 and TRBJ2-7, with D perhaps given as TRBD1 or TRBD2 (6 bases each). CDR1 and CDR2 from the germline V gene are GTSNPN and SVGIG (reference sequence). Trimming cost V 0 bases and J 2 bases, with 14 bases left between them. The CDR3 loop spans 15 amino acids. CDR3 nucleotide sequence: TGTGCCTGGAGTGTACTACGGGGGCCCCCCTACGAGCAGTACTTC. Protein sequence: CAWSVLRGPPYEQYF.

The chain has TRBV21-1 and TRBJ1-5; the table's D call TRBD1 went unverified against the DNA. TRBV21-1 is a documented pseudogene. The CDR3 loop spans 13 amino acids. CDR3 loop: CASSRTGYQPQHF. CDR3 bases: TGTGCCAGCAGCCGGACAGGCTATCAGCCCCAGCATTTT.

For the CDR3, the DNA is TGTGCCAGCAGTCACGGGACTGCGAATCAGCCCCAGCATTTT. It specifies CASSHGTANQPQHF. The chain combines TRBV6-1 with TRBJ1-5, with TRBD1 as a possible D gene (5 bases). V was clipped by 5 bases and J by 4 bases, with 12 bases between them. Germline V gives CDR1 MNHNS, CDR2 SASEGT. This CDR3 is 14 amino acids long.

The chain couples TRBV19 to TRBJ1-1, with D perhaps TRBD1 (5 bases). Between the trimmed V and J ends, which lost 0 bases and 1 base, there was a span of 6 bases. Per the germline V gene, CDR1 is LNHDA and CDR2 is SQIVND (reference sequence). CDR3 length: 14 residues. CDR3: CASSIDRENTEAFF. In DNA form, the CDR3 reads TGTGCCAGTAGTATAGACAGGGAGAACACTGAAGCTTTCTTT.

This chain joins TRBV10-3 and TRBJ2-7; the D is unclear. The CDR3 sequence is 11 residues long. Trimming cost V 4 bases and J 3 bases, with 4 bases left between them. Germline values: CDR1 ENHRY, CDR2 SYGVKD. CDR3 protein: CAISGLYEQYF. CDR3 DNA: TGTGCCATCAGTGGACTCTACGAGCAGTACTTC.

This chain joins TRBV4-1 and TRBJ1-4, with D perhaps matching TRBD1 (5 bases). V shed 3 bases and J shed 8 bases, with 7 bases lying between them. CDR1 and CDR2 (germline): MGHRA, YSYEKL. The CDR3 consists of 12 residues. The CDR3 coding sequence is TGCGCCAGCAGCCATAAGGGGGAAAAACTGTTTTTT. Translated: CASSHKGEKLFF.

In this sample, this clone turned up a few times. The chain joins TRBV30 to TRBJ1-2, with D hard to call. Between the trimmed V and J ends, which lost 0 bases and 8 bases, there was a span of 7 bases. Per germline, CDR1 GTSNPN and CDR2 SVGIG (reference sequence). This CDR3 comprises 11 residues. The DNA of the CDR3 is TGTGCCTGGAGTGTATCGGAAGGCTACACCTTC. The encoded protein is CAWSVSEGYTF.

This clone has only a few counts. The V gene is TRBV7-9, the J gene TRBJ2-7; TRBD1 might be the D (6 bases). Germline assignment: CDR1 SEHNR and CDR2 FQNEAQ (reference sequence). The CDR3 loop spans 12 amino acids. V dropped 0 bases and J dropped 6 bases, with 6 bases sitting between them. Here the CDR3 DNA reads TGTGCCAGCAGCTTAGCACAGGGCGAGCAGTACTTC. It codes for CASSLAQGEQYF.

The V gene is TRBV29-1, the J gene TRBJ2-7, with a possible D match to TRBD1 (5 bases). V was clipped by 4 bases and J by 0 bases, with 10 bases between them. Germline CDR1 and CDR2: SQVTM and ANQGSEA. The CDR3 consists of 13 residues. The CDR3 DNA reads TGCAGCGTTGGGGGCAGGAGCTCCTACGAGCAGTACTTC. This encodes CSVGGRSSYEQYF.